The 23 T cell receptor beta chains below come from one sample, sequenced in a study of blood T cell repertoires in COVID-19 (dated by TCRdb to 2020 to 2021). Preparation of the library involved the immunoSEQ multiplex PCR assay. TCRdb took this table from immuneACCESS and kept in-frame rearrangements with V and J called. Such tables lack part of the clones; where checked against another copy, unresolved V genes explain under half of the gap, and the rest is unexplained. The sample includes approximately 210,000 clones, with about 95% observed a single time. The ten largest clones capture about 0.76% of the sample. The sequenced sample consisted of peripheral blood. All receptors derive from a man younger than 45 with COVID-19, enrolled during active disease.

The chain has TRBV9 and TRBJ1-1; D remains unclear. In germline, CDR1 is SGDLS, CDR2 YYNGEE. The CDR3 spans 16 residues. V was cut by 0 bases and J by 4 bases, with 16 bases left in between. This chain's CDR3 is CASSVGGSWSSTEAFF. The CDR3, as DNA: TGTGCCAGCAGCGTAGGAGGTTCGTGGTCGAGCACTGAAGCTTTCTTT.

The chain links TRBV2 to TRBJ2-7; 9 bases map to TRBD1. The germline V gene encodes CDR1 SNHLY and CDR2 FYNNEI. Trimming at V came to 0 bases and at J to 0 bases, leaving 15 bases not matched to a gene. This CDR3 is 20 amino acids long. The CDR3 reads CASSEAGGQGFSSSSYEQYF. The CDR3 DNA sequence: TGTGCCAGCAGTGAAGCCGGGGGACAGGGATTCTCTAGTAGCTCCTACGAGCAGTACTTC.

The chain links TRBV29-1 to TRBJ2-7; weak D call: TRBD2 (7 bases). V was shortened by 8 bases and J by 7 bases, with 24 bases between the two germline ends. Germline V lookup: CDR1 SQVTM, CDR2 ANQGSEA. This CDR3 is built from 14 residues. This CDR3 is CSYVGGGGPGEQYF. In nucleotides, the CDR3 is TGCAGCTACGTTGGCGGCGGGGGCCCCGGTGAGCAGTACTTC.

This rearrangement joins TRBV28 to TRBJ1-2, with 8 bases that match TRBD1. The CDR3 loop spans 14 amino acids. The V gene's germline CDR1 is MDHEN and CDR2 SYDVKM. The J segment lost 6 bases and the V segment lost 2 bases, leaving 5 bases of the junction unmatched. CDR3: CASSLDGQGDGYTF. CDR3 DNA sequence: TGTGCCAGCAGTTTAGATGGACAGGGAGATGGCTACACCTTC.

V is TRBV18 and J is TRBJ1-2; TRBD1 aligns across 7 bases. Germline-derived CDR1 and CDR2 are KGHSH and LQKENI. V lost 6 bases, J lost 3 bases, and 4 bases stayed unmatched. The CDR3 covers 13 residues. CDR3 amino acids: CASSRDRDYGYTF. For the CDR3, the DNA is TGTGCCAGCTCTCGGGACAGAGACTATGGCTACACCTTC.

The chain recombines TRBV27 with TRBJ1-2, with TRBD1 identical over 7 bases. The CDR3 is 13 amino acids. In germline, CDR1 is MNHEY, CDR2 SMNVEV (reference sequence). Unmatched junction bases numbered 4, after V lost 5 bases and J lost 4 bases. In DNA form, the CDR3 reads TGTGCCAGCAGTCCGGGACAGCCCTATGGCTACACCTTC. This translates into CASSPGQPYGYTF.

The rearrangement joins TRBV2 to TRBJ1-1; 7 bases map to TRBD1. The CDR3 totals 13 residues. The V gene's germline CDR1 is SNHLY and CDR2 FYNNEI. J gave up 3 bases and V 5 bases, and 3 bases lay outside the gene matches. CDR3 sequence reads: CASSTGADTEAFF. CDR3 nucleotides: TGTGCCAGCAGTACAGGGGCGGACACTGAAGCTTTCTTT.

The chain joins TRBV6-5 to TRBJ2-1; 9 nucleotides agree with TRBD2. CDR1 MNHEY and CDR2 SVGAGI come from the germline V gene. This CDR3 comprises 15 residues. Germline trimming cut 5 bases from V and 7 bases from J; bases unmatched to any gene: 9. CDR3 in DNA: TGTGCCAGCAGTCCCGGCGGGGGGGCGGCGAATGAGCAGTTCTTC. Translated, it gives CASSPGGGAANEQFF.

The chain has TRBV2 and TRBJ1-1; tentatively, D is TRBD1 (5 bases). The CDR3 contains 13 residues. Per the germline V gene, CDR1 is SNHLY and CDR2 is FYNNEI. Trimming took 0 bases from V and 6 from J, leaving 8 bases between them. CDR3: CASSEARGAEAFF. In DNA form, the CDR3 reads TGTGCCAGCAGTGAAGCGCGGGGGGCTGAAGCTTTCTTT. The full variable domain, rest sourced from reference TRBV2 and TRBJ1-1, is EPEVTQTPSHQVTQMGQEVILRCVPISNHLYFYWYRQILGQKVEFLVSFYNNEISEKSEIFDDQFSVERPDGSNFTLKIRSTKLEDSAMYFCASSEARGAEAFFGQGTRLTVV.

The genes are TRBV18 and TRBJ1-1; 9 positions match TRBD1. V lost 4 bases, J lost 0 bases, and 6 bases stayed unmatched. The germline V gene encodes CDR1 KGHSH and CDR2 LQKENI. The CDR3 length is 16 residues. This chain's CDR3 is CASSLQGQGMNTEAFF. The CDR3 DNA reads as TGTGCCAGCTCACTCCAGGGACAGGGCATGAACACTGAAGCTTTCTTT.

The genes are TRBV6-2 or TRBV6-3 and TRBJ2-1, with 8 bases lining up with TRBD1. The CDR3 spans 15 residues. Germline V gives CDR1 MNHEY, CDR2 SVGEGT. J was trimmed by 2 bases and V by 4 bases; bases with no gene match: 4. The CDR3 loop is CASSFDRGPYNEQFF. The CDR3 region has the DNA TGTGCCAGCAGTTTCGACAGGGGCCCCTACAATGAGCAGTTCTTC.

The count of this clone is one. CDR3 bases: TGTGCCAGCAGTTTTGTGCCAGGCTATGGCTACACCTTC. Protein product: CASSFVPGYGYTF. The chain carries TRBV27 and TRBJ1-2, with D unclear. The CDR3 runs 13 residues. V lost 3 bases, J lost 4 bases, and 9 bases lay in between. The germline gives CDR1 MNHEY, CDR2 SMNVEV (reference sequence).

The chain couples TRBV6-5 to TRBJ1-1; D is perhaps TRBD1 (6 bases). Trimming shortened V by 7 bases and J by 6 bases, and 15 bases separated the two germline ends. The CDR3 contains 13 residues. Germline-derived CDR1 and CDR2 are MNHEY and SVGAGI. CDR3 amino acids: CASTWAGAPEAFF. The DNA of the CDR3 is TGTGCCAGCACCTGGGCAGGGGCACCTGAAGCTTTCTTT.

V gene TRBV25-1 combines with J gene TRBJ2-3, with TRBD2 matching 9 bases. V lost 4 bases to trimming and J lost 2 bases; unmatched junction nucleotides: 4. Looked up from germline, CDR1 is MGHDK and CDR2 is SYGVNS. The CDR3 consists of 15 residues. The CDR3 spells CASSAGGGATDTQYF. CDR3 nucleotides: TGTGCCAGCAGTGCCGGCGGGGGGGCCACAGATACGCAGTATTTT. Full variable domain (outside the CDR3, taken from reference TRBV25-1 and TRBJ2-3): EADIYQTPRYLVIGTGKKITLECSQTMGHDKMYWYQQDPGMELHLIHYSYGVNSTEKGDLSSESTVSRIRTEHFPLTLESARPSHTSQYLCASSAGGGATDTQYFGPGTRLTVL.

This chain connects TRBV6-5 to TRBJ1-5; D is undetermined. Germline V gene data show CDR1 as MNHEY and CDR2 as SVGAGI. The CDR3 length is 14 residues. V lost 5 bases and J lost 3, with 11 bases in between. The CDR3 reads CASSPGEPNQPQHF. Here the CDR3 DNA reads TGTGCCAGCAGTCCCGGGGAACCCAATCAGCCCCAGCATTTT.

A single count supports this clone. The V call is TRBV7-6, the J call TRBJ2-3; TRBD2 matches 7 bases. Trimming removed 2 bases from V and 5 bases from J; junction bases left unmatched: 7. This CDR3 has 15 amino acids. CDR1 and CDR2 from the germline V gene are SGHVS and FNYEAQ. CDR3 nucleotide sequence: TGTGCCAGCAGCTTAATCGCGGGGGAGGTAGATACGCAGTATTTT. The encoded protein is CASSLIAGEVDTQYF.

The CDR3 sequence is CASSLGPTSGGNTGELFF. In nucleotides, the CDR3 is TGTGCCAGCAGCTTAGGCCCTACTAGCGGGGGGAACACCGGGGAGCTGTTTTTT. The gene calls are TRBV7-3 and TRBJ2-2, with 11 bases identical to TRBD2. The CDR3 spans 18 residues. Germline CDR1 is SGHTA and CDR2 is FQGTGA. V lost 2 bases, J lost 1 base, and 6 bases stayed unmatched.

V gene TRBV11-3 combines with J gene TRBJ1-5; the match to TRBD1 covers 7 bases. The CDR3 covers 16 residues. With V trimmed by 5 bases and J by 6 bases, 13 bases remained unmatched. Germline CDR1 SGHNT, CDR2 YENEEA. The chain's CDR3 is CASSPLTGPSSQPQHF. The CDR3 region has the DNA TGTGCCAGCAGCCCCTTGACAGGGCCGTCATCTCAGCCCCAGCATTTT.

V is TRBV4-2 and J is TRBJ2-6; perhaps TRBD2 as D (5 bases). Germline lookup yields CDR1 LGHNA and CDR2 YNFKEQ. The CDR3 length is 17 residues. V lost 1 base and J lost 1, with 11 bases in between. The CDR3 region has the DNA TGTGCCAGCAGCCAAGGGCCAGCGGAATCTGGGGCCAACGTCCTGACTTTC. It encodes CASSQGPAESGANVLTF.

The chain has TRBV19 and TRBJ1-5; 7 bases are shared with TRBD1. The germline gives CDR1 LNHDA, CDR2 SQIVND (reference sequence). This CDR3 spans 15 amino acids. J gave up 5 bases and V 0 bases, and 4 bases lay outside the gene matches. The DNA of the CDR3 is TGTGCCAGTAGTATAGAGACAGGGTTGGATCAGCCCCAGCATTTT. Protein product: CASSIETGLDQPQHF.

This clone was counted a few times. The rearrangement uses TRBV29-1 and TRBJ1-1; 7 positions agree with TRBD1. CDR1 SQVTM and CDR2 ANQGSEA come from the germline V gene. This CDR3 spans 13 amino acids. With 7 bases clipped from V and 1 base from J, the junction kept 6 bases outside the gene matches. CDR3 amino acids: CSERGQPNTEAFF. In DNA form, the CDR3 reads TGCAGCGAGAGGGGACAGCCGAACACTGAAGCTTTCTTT.

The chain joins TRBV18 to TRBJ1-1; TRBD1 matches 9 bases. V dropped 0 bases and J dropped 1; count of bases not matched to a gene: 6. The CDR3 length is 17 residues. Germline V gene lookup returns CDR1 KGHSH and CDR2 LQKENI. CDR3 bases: TGTGCCAGCTCACCACCCTGGACAGGGGACACGAACACTGAAGCTTTCTTT. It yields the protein CASSPPWTGDTNTEAFF.

The CDR3 reads CASSPGLAGGQVSDTQYF. DNA of the CDR3: TGTGCCAGCAGCCCGGGACTAGCGGGGGGGCAGGTCTCAGATACGCAGTATTTT. This chain links TRBV5-6 with TRBJ2-3, with 16 bases fitting TRBD2. This CDR3 has 18 residues. The J segment lost 4 bases and the V segment lost 4 bases, leaving 9 bases of the junction unmatched. Germline V gene data show CDR1 as SGHDT and CDR2 as YYEEEE.